This T cell receptor beta chain is drawn from a study of Graves' ophthalmopathy and Graves' hyperthyroidism. CDR3 regions of TCR beta were amplified from RNA transcripts. The workflow started with a first-round RT-PCR run with HTBI primers and then moved on to a second-round multiplex PCR. In TCRdb, the multiplex PCR reads were re-called with MiXCR into one record per CDR3 protein. The repertoire holds approximately 380,000 distinct CDR3 sequences, with around 21% as singletons. This clonotype was counted at least ten times. This CDR3 has 11 residues. Trimming shortened V by 8 bases and J by 8 bases, and 13 bases separated the two germline ends. CDR1 is MNHNS, CDR2 SASEGT, per germline. The authors enrolled newly diagnosed hyperthyroidism patients aged 18 to 65 with under 2 months' duration.

The chain couples TRBV6-1 to TRBJ2-7; TRBD2 is a possible D gene (5 bases). This clonotype originated in a woman between 18 and 30 years old with stable Graves' hyperthyroidism. The sequenced sample was peripheral blood. The CDR3 spells CASSSGNKQYF. CDR3 nucleotide sequence: TGTGCCAGCTCCTCGGGGAACAAGCAGTACTTC.